Sequencing of this TCR beta chain was carried out in a study of shared clonotypes between healthy human individuals. Generated by immunoSEQ multiplex PCR, the TCRdb table keeps only in-frame clones and is missing some. Here the sample spans around 2.1 million clones, 90% to 95% being singletons. Germline V gene data show CDR1 as MDHEN and CDR2 as SYDVKM. J gave up 8 bases and V 4 bases, and 12 bases lay outside the gene matches. The CDR3 spans 15 residues. The naive CD8 fraction comprised CD45RO-negative cells positively selected for CCR7 and excluded terminally differentiated effector memory CD45RA+ cells.

This chain connects TRBV28 to TRBJ2-7; 9 positions agree with TRBD1. The sequenced sample consisted of naive CD8+ T cells from PBMCs. The clonotype comes from a man younger than 35 in good health. Some clones in this sample may be carry-over from other donors' samples. As DNA, the CDR3 is TGTGCCAGCAGTTGGGGACAGGGATCCCCCTTGAAGCAGTACTTC. As protein: CASSWGQGSPLKQYF. Complete variable domain (other parts from reference TRBV28 and TRBJ2-7): DVKVTQSSRYLVKRTGEKVFLECVQDMDHENMFWYRQDPGLGLRLIYFSYDVKMKEKGDIPEGYSVSREKKERFSLILESASTNQTSMYLCASSWGQGSPLKQYFGPGTRLTVT.